This TCR beta chain comes out of a study of cytomegalovirus exposure and HLA in healthy donors. Looked up from germline, CDR1 is SGHRS and CDR2 is YFSETQ. The CDR3 has 15 residues. The ends were cut back, 0 bases at V and 2 bases at J, with 9 bases in the middle. A multiplex PCR was run with 60 Vbeta primers and 13 Jbeta primers. Using immunoSEQ multiplex PCR, the repertoire was profiled, and TCRdb retains in-frame clones only, with some absent. The table records roughly 100,000 clones, around four fifths of them present only once. The sequenced sample consisted of PBMCs. This TCR was sampled from a female donor in good health and CMV-seropositive. This sequence joins TRBV5-1 and TRBJ1-5, with D possibly being TRBD1 (6 bases). CDR3: CASSLAPGGNQPQHF. CDR3 bases: TGCGCCAGCAGCTTGGCGCCAGGGGGCAATCAGCCCCAGCATTTT.